The rows below give T cell receptor beta chains drawn from one sample of a study of cytomegalovirus exposure and HLA in healthy donors. Measured with immunoSEQ multiplex PCR; TCRdb has only the in-frame clones, and not every one. Among 50,000 or so clones listed, roughly four fifths were seen once. The sequenced sample consisted of PBMCs. All receptors derive from a boy between 10 and 17 years old in good health and CMV-seropositive. CDR3s include the opening cysteine and the closing phenylalanine or tryptophan. A D gene is named only where the DNA matches it firmly. Not every row has a clone size; where given, it reads once, few, many or a size class.

clone size	D gene	V gene	J gene	CDR3 DNA	CDR3 protein
.	.	TRBV12-2	TRBJ1-5	TGTGCAAGTCGCTTACAGGGGGCGAAAAGCAATCAGCCCCAGCATTTT	CASRLQGAKSNQPQHF
.	.	TRBV7-6	TRBJ1-5	TGTGCCAGCAGCCTGCGGAGGGGTCAGCCCCAGCATTTT	CASSLRRGQPQHF
.	.	TRBV12-5	TRBJ1-5	TGTGCTAGTGGTTTGTGGGGAGGTATGCAGCCCCAGCATTTT	CASGLWGGMQPQHF
.	.	TRBV11-1	TRBJ1-1	TGTGCCAGCAGCTTACGGCAGGCTCGAATCACTGAAGCTTTCTTT	CASSLRQARITEAFF
.	.	TRBV6-6	TRBJ2-7	TGTGCCAGCAGGGGTGGACACGAGCAGTACTTC	CASRGGHEQYF
.	.	TRBV19	TRBJ1-6	TGTGCCAGTAGTTCCGAACAGGGTCCTCTTCGGAATTCACCCCTCCACTTT	CASSSEQGPLRNSPLHF
.	TRBD1	TRBV11-3	TRBJ2-1	TGTGCCAGCAGCTTAGTGGGGACAGGGCTTGACAATGAGCAGTTCTTC	CASSLVGTGLDNEQFF
.	TRBD2	TRBV7-9	TRBJ2-1	TGTGCCAGCACCGTGAGTAGCGGGGTCGTCGATGAGCAGTTCTTC	CASTVSSGVVDEQFF
.	.	TRBV6-5	TRBJ2-1	TGTGCCAGCAGTTCCGTTGGGAGCTCCTACAATGAGCAGTTCTTC	CASSSVGSSYNEQFF
.	TRBD1	TRBV5-1	TRBJ1-1	TGCGCCAGCAGCTTACGGACAGGAAGGGGTAGTACTGAAGCTTTCTTT	CASSLRTGRGSTEAFF
.	.	TRBV6-9	TRBJ1-2	TGTGCCAGCAGTTATCCCCCGGAGACAGTGAATGGCTACACCTTC	CASSYPPETVNGYTF
.	TRBD2	TRBV7-3	TRBJ2-3	TGTGCCAGCAGCTTCGGACTAGCGGGGTCCACAGATACGCAGTATTTT	CASSFGLAGSTDTQYF
.	.	TRBV4-1	TRBJ2-5	TGCGCCAGCAGCCAAGGACCCCCCTCAGGGGAGCAAGGGACCCAGTACTTC	CASSQGPPSGEQGTQYF
.	TRBD2	TRBV4-1	TRBJ2-3	TGCGCCAGCAGCCTTCTAGCGGGGGGGCGGGATACGCAGTATTTT	CASSLLAGGRDTQYF
.	TRBD1	TRBV11-1	TRBJ1-3	TGTGCCAGCAGCCTTAACCGGGACAGGCACACCATATATTTT	CASSLNRDRHTIYF
.	.	TRBV7-6	TRBJ2-7	TGTGCCAGCAGCTTAAACGTCTACGAGCAGTACTTC	CASSLNVYEQYF
.	.	TRBV5-1	TRBJ2-3	TGCGCCAGCAGCTTCAGAACAGATACGCAGTATTTT	CASSFRTDTQYF
.	.	TRBV5-1	TRBJ1-2	TGCGCCAGCAGCTTGGGACAGAGGTTAAACTATGGCTACACCTTC	CASSLGQRLNYGYTF
.	TRBD2	TRBV6-1	TRBJ2-5	TGTGCCAGCAGTGAACTAAGGACTAGCGGGGATGGGCCGGAGACCCAGTACTTC	CASSELRTSGDGPETQYF
.	.	TRBV29-1	TRBJ2-7	TGCAGCGGCGGAACAGGGTACGAGCAGTACTTC	CSGGTGYEQYF
.	.	TRBV27	TRBJ2-1	TGTGCCGCCTCCCGGGGGGCTGAGCAGTTCTTC	CAASRGAEQFF
.	TRBD2	TRBV19	TRBJ2-1	TGTGCCAGCGGGGGGGGGCTTAATGAGCAGTTCTTC	CASGGGLNEQFF
.	.	TRBV29-1	TRBJ1-2	TGCAGCGTTGGACAGCCGAGCTATGGCTACACCTTC	CSVGQPSYGYTF
.	.	TRBV23-1	TRBJ1-1	TGCGCCAGCCCCCTCGGGAACACTGAAGCTTTCTTT	CASPLGNTEAFF
.	TRBD1	TRBV9	TRBJ1-2	TGTGCCAGCAGCTTTTACCAGACAGGGACAGATGGCTACACCTTC	CASSFYQTGTDGYTF
.	.	TRBV28	TRBJ1-5	TGTGCCAGCAGAAGGAGGACGGGATATAGCAATCAGCCCCAGCATTTT	CASRRRTGYSNQPQHF
.	TRBD2	TRBV6-1	TRBJ2-1	TGTGCCAGCATTAGACTAGCGGGTACCAATGAGCAGTTCTTC	CASIRLAGTNEQFF
few	.	TRBV6-5	TRBJ2-2	TGTGCCAGCAGTTACTATACCGGGATCGGGGAGCTGTTTTTT	CASSYYTGIGELFF
.	.	TRBV18	TRBJ2-1	TGTGCCAGCTCAATCCTCATCGGAACCTTGGAGAGCTCCTACAATGAGCAGTTCTTC	CASSILIGTLESSYNEQFF
.	.	TRBV19	TRBJ2-1	TGTGCCAGCTCCCCCCGGGGTCTAAACAATGAGCAGTTCTTC	CASSPRGLNNEQFF
.	.	TRBV25-1	TRBJ1-2	TGTGCCAGCAGTGATCACGGTGAAACGGGATTTGTCTACACCTTC	CASSDHGETGFVYTF
.	.	TRBV5-6	TRBJ1-3	TGTGCCAGCAGCTTGATAGGAAACACCATATATTTT	CASSLIGNTIYF
few	.	TRBV5-1	TRBJ1-3	TGCGCCAGCAGCCCCCGGGAGTCAGGAAACACCATATATTTT	CASSPRESGNTIYF
.	TRBD2	TRBV30	TRBJ2-7	TGTGCCTGGCTTAACACTAAACCGGGGCTAGCGGGGGCGCGCTCCTACGAGCAGTACTTC	CAWLNTKPGLAGARSYEQYF
.	TRBD1	TRBV10-3	TRBJ2-7	TGTGCCTCAAGGACAGGGGAGAACGAGCAGTACTTC	CASRTGENEQYF
few	TRBD1	TRBV5-1	TRBJ1-3	TGCGCCAGCAGCTGGACAGGGGGTGCTATCCTATCTGGAAACACCATATATTTT	CASSWTGGAILSGNTIYF
.	.	TRBV10-2	TRBJ1-2	TGCGCCACCGCCGCGGTGGGGCATGGCTACACCTTC	CATAAVGHGYTF
.	.	TRBV6-1	TRBJ1-4	TGTGCCAGCAGACCGAGGAGGTTGGTTGAAAAACTGTTTTTT	CASRPRRLVEKLFF
.	.	TRBV28	TRBJ1-2	TGTGCCAGCAGAGGGGACGGGGGGCCCCTCCTAGGGGGCTACACCTTC	CASRGDGGPLLGGYTF
.	.	TRBV4-1	TRBJ2-7	TGCGCCAGCAGCCAAGTGACACGGCTTAGTGCCGAGCAGTACTTC	CASSQVTRLSAEQYF
once	.	TRBV7-9	TRBJ1-4	TGTGCCAGCAGCTTTCAGGGCCATTTTGAAAAACTGTTTTTT	CASSFQGHFEKLFF
.	.	TRBV9	TRBJ1-2	TGTGCCAGCAGCGTGGGGAGTAACTTCAACTATGGCTACACCTTC	CASSVGSNFNYGYTF
.	.	TRBV9	TRBJ1-1	TGTGCCAGCAGCGTAACCGCAGAAAACACTGAAGCTTTCTTT	CASSVTAENTEAFF
.	TRBD2	TRBV7-8	TRBJ2-1	TGTGCCAGCAGCTTAAGGCGTGAGAGGGCTAGCGGTAGGGATGAGCAGTTCTTC	CASSLRRERASGRDEQFF
few	TRBD1	TRBV4-1	TRBJ2-7	TGCGCCAGCAGCCAAGGTCCAGGGGGCTACGAGCAGTACTTC	CASSQGPGGYEQYF
.	TRBD1	TRBV6-1	TRBJ1-2	TGTGCCAGCAGGGACCCCCGGACAGGAGTCTATGGCTACACCTTC	CASRDPRTGVYGYTF
.	.	TRBV6-5	TRBJ1-1	TGTGCCAGCAGTTACAGCGGTAGGATCGCTTTCTTT	CASSYSGRIAFF
.	.	TRBV28	TRBJ2-5	TGTGCCAGCAGTACCCCAGGGACACTACTCCTCGACCAGTACTTC	CASSTPGTLLLDQYF
.	TRBD1	TRBV11-2	TRBJ2-7	TGTGCCAGCAGCCAATTTAGGCGGACAGGGAACGTCGGCGAGCAGTACTTC	CASSQFRRTGNVGEQYF
.	.	TRBV6-5	TRBJ1-3	TGTGCCAGCAGTGAACTGTTGGGAAACACCATATATTTT	CASSELLGNTIYF
.	TRBD1	TRBV11-2	TRBJ1-1	TGTGCCAGTCTACAGGGGCTGGGGACTGAAGCTTTCTTT	CASLQGLGTEAFF
.	TRBD1	TRBV5-1	TRBJ1-5	TGCGCCAGCAGCTCCGATGGGACAGCTAATCAGCCCCAGCATTTT	CASSSDGTANQPQHF
.	.	TRBV6-5	TRBJ1-4	TGTGCCAGCAGCTGGGCCGGAGGACTGTTTTTT	CASSWAGGLFF